These T cell receptor beta chains were read from a single sample in a study of blood T cell repertoires in COVID-19. TCRdb keeps only in-frame clones here, not all; method: immunoSEQ multiplex PCR. The sample gives almost 400,000 clones, around 92% of which show up once; less than 2% is in the top ten. Sample: PBMCs or T cells enriched from blood (not recorded which). The receptors stem from a woman in her 30s who had recovered from COVID-19. Both conserved end residues are part of each CDR3.

v_call: TRBV12-3/TRBV12-4
j_call: TRBJ1-1
cdr3_aa: CASSLSGSTEAFF

v_call: TRBV29-1
j_call: TRBJ2-7
cdr3_aa: CSVDIQGNSYEQYF

v_call: TRBV27
j_call: TRBJ2-7
cdr3_aa: CASSLTGAGGQYF

v_call: TRBV9
j_call: TRBJ1-5
cdr3_aa: CASSGANTNQPQHF

v_call: TRBV9
j_call: TRBJ1-4
cdr3_aa: CASSVSSVTEKLFF

v_call: TRBV4-1
j_call: TRBJ1-6
cdr3_aa: CASSQVQGLAENSPLHF

v_call: TRBV9
j_call: TRBJ2-1
cdr3_aa: CASSRTSGYNEQFF

v_call: TRBV21-1
j_call: TRBJ1-5
cdr3_aa: CASSSRDRGESQPQHF

v_call: TRBV19
j_call: TRBJ1-4
cdr3_aa: CASSDIYRGEKLFF

v_call: TRBV4-1
j_call: TRBJ2-5
cdr3_aa: CASSQDPSQETQYF

v_call: TRBV7-2
j_call: TRBJ1-5
cdr3_aa: CASSPDSRVSPQHF

v_call: TRBV3-1/TRBV3-2
j_call: TRBJ2-5
cdr3_aa: CASSQVSNRAQETQYF

v_call: TRBV13
j_call: TRBJ1-2
cdr3_aa: CASSLGQQGSYGYTF

v_call: TRBV7-2
j_call: TRBJ2-7
cdr3_aa: CASSGGVRASYEQYF

v_call: TRBV14
j_call: TRBJ1-6
cdr3_aa: CASSRQGRSPLHF

v_call: TRBV9
j_call: TRBJ2-2
cdr3_aa: CASSVAVRAKGDGELFF

v_call: TRBV5-4
j_call: TRBJ2-3
cdr3_aa: CASSLETSGVRDTQYF

v_call: TRBV29-1
j_call: TRBJ2-5
cdr3_aa: CSVPVGEETQYF

v_call: TRBV7-3
j_call: TRBJ2-2
cdr3_aa: CASSLDLGQGHTGELFF

v_call: TRBV9
j_call: TRBJ1-1
cdr3_aa: CASSLGGESNTEAFF

v_call: TRBV9
j_call: TRBJ1-3
cdr3_aa: CASSVGQGARGNTIYF

v_call: TRBV5-1
j_call: TRBJ1-4
cdr3_aa: CASSPLIGEGFGKLFF

v_call: TRBV29-1
j_call: TRBJ2-1
cdr3_aa: CSVEQKLVREQFF

v_call: TRBV7-9
j_call: TRBJ2-2
cdr3_aa: CASSPRGAELFF

v_call: TRBV6-2/TRBV6-3
j_call: TRBJ1-1
cdr3_aa: CASSLGQITEAFF

v_call: TRBV20-1
j_call: TRBJ1-1
cdr3_aa: CSARRGYEAFF

v_call: TRBV15
j_call: TRBJ2-1
cdr3_aa: CATSRDNDFNEQFF

v_call: TRBV7-9
j_call: TRBJ2-4
cdr3_aa: CASSPGQSLAKNIQYF

v_call: TRBV13
j_call: TRBJ2-5
cdr3_aa: CASSPEGHEETQYF

v_call: TRBV6-5
j_call: TRBJ2-7
cdr3_aa: CASRAQTARLDEQYF

v_call: TRBV7-8
j_call: TRBJ1-4
cdr3_aa: CASSEQGWEKLFF

v_call: TRBV7-9
j_call: TRBJ2-7
cdr3_aa: CASSPEQPYEQYF

v_call: TRBV3-1/TRBV3-2
j_call: TRBJ2-1
cdr3_aa: CASSQDRQAYSVQFF

v_call: TRBV25-1
j_call: TRBJ1-6
cdr3_aa: CASSEYRGADNSPLHF

v_call: TRBV5-1
j_call: TRBJ2-2
cdr3_aa: CASSLEGQLGGELFF

v_call: TRBV5-4
j_call: TRBJ2-3
cdr3_aa: CASSLDLAGGTDTQYF

v_call: TRBV3-1/TRBV3-2
j_call: TRBJ1-2
cdr3_aa: CASSQAEHYGYTF